These 32 T cell receptor beta chains were all obtained from the same sample, sequenced in a study of T-cell reconstitution after alpha-beta-depleted transplantation in children. The TCRbeta library was prepared with unique molecular identifiers. MiXCR, applied by TCRdb to the PCR reads, yields one record per CDR3 protein. The table lists around 600,000 distinct CDR3 sequences, roughly 10% of them singletons, with 4% in the top ten. Source: PBMCs from the stem cell graft donor, taken from the stem cell graft. Receptor source: a human donor who donated a stem cell graft to a child with acute myeloid leukemia.

This clonotype was counted only a few times. V is TRBV28 and J is TRBJ2-5; 7 bases align to TRBD2. From germline, CDR1 is MDHEN and CDR2 SYDVKM. Losses at the gene ends were 5 bases for V and 3 bases for J; bases not matched to a gene: 3. The CDR3 is 13 amino acids. CDR3 protein: CASSRLAEETQYF. The CDR3 region has the DNA TGTGCCAGCAGTAGGCTAGCGGAAGAGACCCAGTACTTC.

The chain employs TRBV20-1 and TRBJ1-5; weak D call: TRBD1 (6 bases). The germline V gene encodes CDR1 DFQATT and CDR2 SNEGSKA (reference sequence). Between the trimmed V and J ends, which lost 6 bases and 6 bases, there was a span of 12 bases. CDR3 length equals 12 residues. The CDR3: CSAGAGPQPQHF. The CDR3 bases are TGCAGTGCGGGGGCAGGCCCTCAGCCCCAGCATTTT.

This clonotype was seen a few times. J is TRBJ1-5 and V is TRBV20-1, with a possible D match to TRBD1 (5 bases). CDR3 length equals 15 residues. Germline-derived CDR1 and CDR2 are DFQATT and SNEGSKA (reference sequence). V lost 6 bases and J lost 1, with 16 bases in between. The CDR3: CSAQLGPGSNQPQHF. The CDR3 DNA follows: TGCAGTGCCCAGCTGGGGCCCGGGAGCAATCAGCCCCAGCATTTT.

At least ten counts were recorded for this clonotype. The chain recombines TRBV4-2 with TRBJ1-3; D ambiguous. The CDR3 is 12 amino acids. Germline CDR1 is LGHNA and CDR2 is YNFKEQ. V dropped 1 base and J dropped 8 bases, with 6 bases sitting between them. Written as DNA, the CDR3 is TGTGCCAGCAGCCAAGTTGAGCACACCATATATTTT. This sequence encodes CASSQVEHTIYF.

This clonotype was detected only a few times. The V and J genes are TRBV4-2 and TRBJ2-5; D is possibly TRBD1 or TRBD2 (5 bases each). CDR3 length: 14 amino acids. Trimming removed 4 bases at V and 5 bases at J, with 14 bases between. Germline V lookup: CDR1 LGHNA, CDR2 YNFKEQ. The CDR3 bases are TGTGCCAGCAGCCCCAGGGAGTTTGGGGAGACCCAGTACTTC. As protein: CASSPREFGETQYF.

This clonotype has just a few counts. CDR3 bases: TGTGCCAGCAGCTTAGAGTTAGCGGGGCAATTCTCCTACAATGAGCAGTTCTTC. Translating gives CASSLELAGQFSYNEQFF. The chain joins TRBV11-2 to TRBJ2-1, with 8 bases fitting TRBD2. This CDR3 comprises 18 residues. Germline loops: CDR1 SGHAT, CDR2 FQNNGV. V trimming: 0 bases; J trimming: 0 bases; junction bases outside the gene matches: 7.

This chain uses TRBV6-5 with TRBJ2-1, with 11 bases matching TRBD2. The CDR3 sequence is 16 residues long. V lost 0 bases and J lost 6; bases outside the gene matches: 4. Germline assignment: CDR1 MNHEY and CDR2 SVGAGI. This chain's CDR3 is CASSYSTSGRVNEQFF. As DNA, the CDR3 is TGTGCCAGCAGTTACTCCACTAGCGGGAGAGTCAATGAGCAGTTCTTC.

Written as DNA, the CDR3 is TGCGCCAGCAGCTTGGAGGTCAGGCCCTCTGGGGCCAACGTCCTGACTTTC. It translates to CASSLEVRPSGANVLTF. The chain carries TRBV5-1 and TRBJ2-6; D gene unclear. The CDR3 extends over 17 amino acids. Trimming removed 0 bases at V and 0 bases at J, with 10 bases between. Germline V gives CDR1 SGHRS, CDR2 YFSETQ.

V is TRBV3-1 and J is TRBJ2-3, with 10 bases fitting TRBD2. Germline values: CDR1 LGHDT, CDR2 YNNKEL (reference sequence). Germline trimming cut 1 base from V and 1 base from J; bases unmatched to any gene: 2. The CDR3 covers 16 residues. CDR3 amino acids: CASSQATSGRTDTQYF. The CDR3 DNA follows: TGTGCCAGCAGCCAAGCGACTAGCGGGCGCACAGATACGCAGTATTTT.

This clonotype showed up many times. The V and J genes are TRBV7-3 and TRBJ2-1; unclear D gene. V was trimmed by 1 base and J by 7 bases, leaving 11 bases between them. This CDR3 contains 14 residues. CDR1 is SGHTA and CDR2 is FQGTGA in the germline V gene. The CDR3 DNA reads as TGTGCCAGCAGCTTAATGGGTCATCCGAATGAGCAGTTCTTC. Amino acid sequence: CASSLMGHPNEQFF.

This clonotype was detected many times. The V and J genes are TRBV7-2 and TRBJ1-3; no definite D call. CDR3 size: 12 residues. The V end was cut by 3 bases, the J end by 7 bases, with 7 bases between. Germline V gene data show CDR1 as SGHTA and CDR2 as FQGNSA. The CDR3 coding sequence is TGTGCCAGCAGCTTGTCCTTGAACACCATATATTTT. This sequence encodes CASSLSLNTIYF.

Ten or more counts support this clonotype. The chain recombines TRBV28 with TRBJ2-3, with D possibly matching TRBD2 (6 bases). This CDR3 is built from 15 residues. The V and J ends lost 3 bases and 2 bases respectively, with 12 bases between them. Germline V CDR1 and CDR2: MDHEN, SYDVKM. CDR3 protein: CASSLASVATDTQYF. DNA of the CDR3: TGTGCCAGCAGTTTGGCTAGCGTGGCCACAGATACGCAGTATTTT.

V is TRBV29-1 and J is TRBJ2-1, with D tentatively TRBD2 (6 bases). CDR3 length: 16 residues. Germline CDR1 is SQVTM and CDR2 is ANQGSEA. The V end was cut by 0 bases, the J end by 1 base, with 13 bases between. This CDR3 reads CSVEDPRLVSYNEQFF. CDR3 DNA: TGCAGCGTTGAAGATCCCAGACTAGTGTCCTACAATGAGCAGTTCTTC.

The rearrangement uses TRBV30 and TRBJ1-1; D gene unclear. The germline V gene has CDR1 GTSNPN and CDR2 SVGIG (reference sequence). The CDR3 covers 14 residues. Trimming removed 0 bases at V and 0 bases at J, with 8 bases between. CDR3 amino acids: CAWSVSGVNTEAFF. The CDR3 DNA follows: TGTGCCTGGAGTGTATCTGGCGTGAACACTGAAGCTTTCTTT.

This clonotype was detected ten times or more. The J gene is TRBJ2-3, the V gene TRBV12-3 or TRBV12-4; D may match TRBD1 or TRBD2 (7 bases each). This CDR3 is 15 amino acids long. V lost 6 bases, J lost 1 base, and 14 bases lay in between. CDR3 sequence: CASSRGGEGTDTQYF. CDR3 sequence (DNA): TGTGCCAGCAGCAGGGGGGGGGAAGGCACAGATACGCAGTATTTT.

This sequence joins TRBV28 and TRBJ1-2; D is uncertain. V lost 2 bases and J 4 bases, leaving 11 bases between the germline ends. This CDR3 has 14 amino acids. From germline, CDR1 is MDHEN and CDR2 SYDVKM. The CDR3 sequence: CASSLGRIVYGYTF. CDR3 sequence (DNA): TGTGCCAGCAGTTTAGGCAGGATCGTCTATGGCTACACCTTC.

The chain links TRBV24-1 to TRBJ2-1; TRBD2 matches 8 bases. V dropped 4 bases and J dropped 8; count of bases not matched to a gene: 9. Per germline, CDR1 KGHDR and CDR2 SFDVKD. CDR3 length equals 15 residues. DNA for the CDR3: TGTGCCACCAGTGACCCGGGACTAGGGTCCGATGAGCAGTTCTTC. Translation: CATSDPGLGSDEQFF.

This clonotype was recorded a few times. The CDR3 loop is CSAPGTSAFPSEQFF. The CDR3 bases are TGCAGTGCTCCCGGGACTAGCGCCTTTCCCAGCGAGCAGTTCTTC. This chain uses TRBV20-1 with TRBJ2-1; 10 nucleotides align to TRBD2. The CDR3 runs to 15 residues. Per the germline V gene, CDR1 is DFQATT and CDR2 is SNEGSKA (reference sequence). V dropped 5 bases and J dropped 10; count of bases not matched to a gene: 14.

This clonotype was counted only a few times. The CDR3 sequence is CASSPSGRAFDTQYF. The CDR3 nucleotides are TGTGCCAGCAGCCCTAGCGGGAGGGCCTTTGATACGCAGTATTTT. J is TRBJ2-3 and V is TRBV7-2; TRBD2 matches 12 bases. The CDR3 covers 15 residues. Germline V gives CDR1 SGHTA, CDR2 FQGNSA. Losses at the gene ends were 5 bases for V and 6 bases for J; bases not matched to a gene: 6. Full variable domain (remainder filled in from reference TRBV7-2 and TRBJ2-3): GAGVSQSPSNKVTEKGKDVELRCDPISGHTALYWYRQSLGQGLEFLIYFQGNSAPDKSGLPSDRFSAERTGGSVSTLTIQRTQQEDSAVYLCASSPSGRAFDTQYFGPGTRLTVL.

This clonotype has more than one count but fewer than ten. The V call is TRBV7-2, the J call TRBJ2-7; TRBD1 aligns across 9 bases. V shed 5 bases and J 3 bases; nucleotides not matched to a gene: 11. CDR3 length: 16 residues. Looked up from germline, CDR1 is SGHTA and CDR2 is FQGNSA. CDR3 DNA sequence: TGTGCCAGCAGCACGTCCCGGGACAGGGCCCTCTACGAGCAGTACTTC. Translating gives CASSTSRDRALYEQYF.

This clonotype was counted only a few times. The V gene is TRBV30, the J gene TRBJ2-3; 7 positions match TRBD2. Germline loops: CDR1 GTSNPN, CDR2 SVGIG (reference sequence). The CDR3 has 15 residues. J gave up 6 bases and V 0 bases, and 9 bases lay outside the gene matches. The chain's CDR3 is CAWSVGGTGRDTQYF. The CDR3 bases are TGTGCCTGGAGTGTGGGGGGGACGGGCCGGGATACGCAGTATTTT.

This clonotype was seen many times. V and J are TRBV29-1 and TRBJ2-1; weak D call: TRBD2 (5 bases). With 3 bases removed from V and 3 bases from J, the gap between germline ends came to 9 bases. The V gene's germline CDR1 is SQVTM and CDR2 ANQGSEA. CDR3 length: 13 amino acids. The CDR3 spells CSVESGNYNEQFF. The CDR3 bases are TGCAGCGTTGAGTCGGGAAACTACAATGAGCAGTTCTTC.

The chain recombines TRBV3-1 with TRBJ2-2; 7 bases fit TRBD1. CDR3 size: 15 residues. Unmatched junction bases numbered 6, after V lost 8 bases and J lost 0 bases. The germline V gene encodes CDR1 LGHDT and CDR2 YNNKEL (reference sequence). CDR3 sequence: CASGLGTANTGELFF. DNA of the CDR3: TGTGCCAGCGGCCTTGGGACAGCGAACACCGGGGAGCTGTTTTTT.

The chain uses TRBV29-1 and TRBJ1-4; maybe TRBD1 (6 bases). CDR1 SQVTM and CDR2 ANQGSEA come from the germline V gene. The CDR3 runs 12 residues. The CDR3 here is CGTGQINEKLFF. The CDR3 DNA reads as TGCGGTACAGGGCAAATTAATGAAAAACTGTTTTTT.

This clonotype was detected ten times or more. The chain recombines TRBV30 with TRBJ2-1; 7 bases fit TRBD2. V shed 3 bases and J 2 bases; nucleotides not matched to a gene: 4. Germline V gene lookup returns CDR1 GTSNPN and CDR2 SVGIG (reference sequence). CDR3 length: 14 residues. The DNA for the CDR3 is TGTGCCTGGAGCGGGGGGAGCCCCTACAATGAGCAGTTCTTC. Translating gives CAWSGGSPYNEQFF.

At least ten counts were recorded for this clonotype. The chain carries TRBV29-1 and TRBJ2-7; tentative D call: TRBD1 (5 bases). V was cut by 6 bases and J by 5 bases, with 14 bases left in between. The length of the CDR3 is 12 residues. CDR1 and CDR2 from the germline V gene are SQVTM and ANQGSEA. CDR3 nucleotides: TGCAGCGTCCCGAAGGGGTTAGACGAGCAGTACTTC. It encodes CSVPKGLDEQYF.

V gene TRBV29-1 combines with J gene TRBJ1-5, with TRBD1 as a possible D gene (5 bases). Germline CDR1 is SQVTM and CDR2 is ANQGSEA. With 7 bases removed from V and 6 bases from J, the gap between germline ends came to 19 bases. This CDR3 contains 14 residues. CDR3 DNA sequence: TGCAGCGCCGTGGACACCGCCCCTGGTCAGCCCCAGCATTTT. Translation gives CSAVDTAPGQPQHF.

This clonotype was counted a few times. The rearrangement joins TRBV7-3 to TRBJ2-1, with 7 bases matching TRBD2. Germline CDR1 and CDR2: SGHTA and FQGTGA. With V trimmed by 3 bases and J by 9 bases, 5 bases remained unmatched. The CDR3 loop spans 13 amino acids. The DNA of the CDR3 is TGTGCCAGCAGCTTGACTAGCAATGGTGAGCAGTTCTTC. Translating it yields CASSLTSNGEQFF.

There are a few counts of this clonotype. This chain connects TRBV3-1 to TRBJ2-7; 11 bases fit TRBD2. The germline V gene encodes CDR1 LGHDT and CDR2 YNNKEL (reference sequence). The CDR3 runs to 16 residues. V trimming: 2 bases; J trimming: 6 bases; junction bases outside the gene matches: 9. The CDR3 DNA reads TGTGCCAGCAGCCAAAGTCGAACTAGCGGGAGTGGCGAGCAGTACTTC. Translated, it gives CASSQSRTSGSGEQYF.

This clonotype occurred a few times. The rearrangement uses TRBV4-1 and TRBJ1-5; D gene ambiguous. Trimming pared 5 bases from V and 5 bases from J, leaving 13 bases between. Germline CDR1 and CDR2: MGHRA and YSYEKL. The CDR3 consists of 14 residues. The CDR3 DNA sequence: TGCGCCAGCAGCGACACCCAATGGGATCAGCCCCAGCATTTT. Translating it yields CASSDTQWDQPQHF.

With regard to this clonotype: At one of its ends the junction is not consistent with the germline gene, which may arise from a read error. The chain links TRBV7-2 to TRBJ2-3, with D tentatively TRBD1 (6 bases). Germline V gives CDR1 SGHTA, CDR2 FQGNSA. The CDR3 has 14 residues. The CDR3 protein is CASSSTRGGLYWNF. The CDR3 region has the DNA TGTGCCAGCAGCTCTACCAGGGGCGGGCTCTATTGGAATTTT.

Ten or more counts support this clonotype. The chain has TRBV27 and TRBJ2-5, with a tentative D call TRBD2 (5 bases). CDR3 length: 14 amino acids. CDR1 and CDR2 (germline): MNHEY, SMNVEV (reference sequence). The V end lost 5 bases, the J end lost 6 bases, and 16 bases lay between the germline ends. CDR3 loop: CASSPDLGSKTQYF. DNA of the CDR3: TGTGCCAGCAGTCCGGACTTGGGTTCGAAGACCCAGTACTTC.